One and the same sample provided the 16 T cell receptor beta chains below, sequenced in a study of blood T cell repertoires in COVID-19. Sequencing used immunoSEQ multiplex PCR; TCRdb keeps in-frame clones, though not all of them. The table includes some 1,500 clones, about 88% detected once. The specimen was peripheral blood. The receptors were gathered from a man between 65 and 85 years old with active COVID-19.

The chain combines TRBV6-5 with TRBJ2-1; 11 nucleotides match TRBD2. V lost 6 bases to trimming and J lost 7 bases; unmatched junction nucleotides: 5. This CDR3 has 14 amino acids. Per germline, CDR1 MNHEY and CDR2 SVGAGI. The CDR3 DNA follows: TGTGCCAGCAGCATAGCGGGAGGGCATAATGAGCAGTTCTTC. Encoded protein: CASSIAGGHNEQFF.

The rearrangement uses TRBV11-3 and TRBJ1-1, with TRBD1 matching over 7 bases. Losses at the gene ends were 5 bases for V and 3 bases for J; bases not matched to a gene: 3. The germline V gene has CDR1 SGHNT and CDR2 YENEEA. The CDR3 is 13 residues long. CDR3 DNA sequence: TGTGCCAGCAGCATCAGGGGGGACACTGAAGCTTTCTTT. As protein: CASSIRGDTEAFF.

The J gene is TRBJ2-5, the V gene TRBV7-3, with 7 bases that match TRBD2. The CDR3 loop spans 14 amino acids. V shed 1 base, J shed 7 bases, and the junction held 6 bases outside the gene matches. In germline, CDR1 is SGHTA, CDR2 FQGTGA. The DNA for the CDR3 is TGTGCCAGCAGCTTAAGGGGACTAAATCGGACCCAGTACTTC. Its protein product is CASSLRGLNRTQYF.

This clone was detected once. The J gene is TRBJ1-3, the V gene TRBV5-6; 8 bases fit TRBD1. The CDR3 runs 15 residues. V shed 4 bases, J shed 7 bases, and the junction held 10 bases outside the gene matches. Germline V gives CDR1 SGHDT, CDR2 YYEEEE. This chain's CDR3 is CASSVSRGPENTIYF. The CDR3 region has the DNA TGTGCCAGCAGCGTAAGCAGGGGGCCGGAGAACACCATATATTTT.

J is TRBJ2-7 and V is TRBV5-1; 8 bases match TRBD2. The CDR3 has 15 residues. Germline V gene data show CDR1 as SGHRS and CDR2 as YFSETQ. Trimming removed 0 bases from V and 7 bases from J; junction bases left unmatched: 9. The DNA of the CDR3 is TGCGCCAGCAGCTTGGGTAGCGGGACGACGGGAGAGCAGTACTTC. Its protein product is CASSLGSGTTGEQYF.

The J gene is TRBJ1-6, the V gene TRBV5-4, with 7 nucleotides matching TRBD1. V trimming: 0 bases; J trimming: 7 bases; junction bases outside the gene matches: 1. The CDR3 covers 14 residues. Germline V CDR1 and CDR2: SGHNT, YYREEE (reference sequence). CDR3 in DNA: TGTGCCAGCAGCTTGGCCAGGGGGAATTCACCCCTCCACTTT. Translation: CASSLARGNSPLHF.

This clone was observed a few times. The chain is built from TRBV6-5 and TRBJ2-1, with unresolved D. Per germline, CDR1 MNHEY and CDR2 SVGAGI. The CDR3 extends over 14 amino acids. The V end was cut by 5 bases, the J end by 6 bases, with 14 bases between. The CDR3 bases are TGTGCCAGCAGTCCTGACGGGTACCCCAATGAGCAGTTCTTC. It codes for CASSPDGYPNEQFF.

The rearrangement uses TRBV11-2 and TRBJ2-2; maybe TRBD1 (6 bases). Per germline, CDR1 SGHAT and CDR2 FQNNGV. With 1 base removed from V and 4 bases from J, the gap between germline ends came to 10 bases. This CDR3 has 15 amino acids. CDR3 sequence reads: CASSLAQGFTGELFF. DNA for the CDR3: TGTGCCAGCAGCTTAGCTCAGGGGTTCACCGGGGAGCTGTTTTTT.

This chain uses TRBV5-1 with TRBJ2-2; weak D call: TRBD2 (6 bases). Germline V CDR1 and CDR2: SGHRS, YFSETQ. The V and J ends lost 2 bases and 0 bases respectively, with 11 bases between them. This CDR3 has 16 amino acids. CDR3 in DNA: TGCGCCAGCAGCTTAACGGGGGAACCGAACACCGGGGAGCTGTTTTTT. Residues: CASSLTGEPNTGELFF.

The chain has TRBV7-8 and TRBJ1-1; unclear D gene. The CDR3 has 11 residues. V was cut by 5 bases and J by 7 bases, with 8 bases left in between. Germline assignment: CDR1 SGHVS and CDR2 FQNEAQ. The CDR3 bases are TGTGCCAGCAGCCCCCTCTATGAAGCTTTCTTT. It specifies CASSPLYEAFF.

V usage is TRBV5-1 and J usage is TRBJ2-3; TRBD2 matches 7 bases. V shed 6 bases, J shed 1 base, and the junction held 5 bases outside the gene matches. The CDR3 runs 14 residues. From germline, CDR1 is SGHRS and CDR2 YFSETQ. The CDR3 here is CASTRREGTDTQYF. The CDR3 nucleotides read TGCGCCAGCACGCGACGGGAGGGCACAGATACGCAGTATTTT.

The V gene is TRBV15, the J gene TRBJ2-5; the match to TRBD2 covers 9 bases. The germline V gene encodes CDR1 LNHNV and CDR2 YYDKDF (reference sequence). The CDR3 runs 16 residues. Trimming cost V 0 bases and J 5 bases; bases outside gene matches: 7. CDR3 protein: CATSRDVAGGHETQYF. CDR3 nucleotide sequence: TGTGCCACCAGCAGAGATGTTGCGGGAGGGCATGAGACCCAGTACTTC.

The rearrangement joins TRBV6-6 to TRBJ2-7, with 7 bases aligning to TRBD2. V lost 6 bases, J lost 6 bases, and 11 bases stayed unmatched. The CDR3 runs to 14 residues. The germline CDR1 and CDR2 sequences are MNHNY and SVGAGI (reference sequence). The CDR3 coding sequence is TGTGCCAGCAGGGCCCGGGGGGAGGCAACCGAGCAGTACTTC. Translating it yields CASRARGEATEQYF.

This clone showed up just once. V usage is TRBV7-9 and J usage is TRBJ1-5; 7 bases map to TRBD1. The CDR3 totals 14 residues. V lost 3 bases, J lost 3 bases, and 2 bases stayed unmatched. CDR1 is SEHNR, CDR2 FQNEAQ, per germline (reference sequence). CDR3 in amino acids: CASSLGTANQPQHF. The CDR3 DNA reads as TGTGCCAGCAGCTTGGGGACAGCCAATCAGCCCCAGCATTTT.

The rearrangement joins TRBV24-1 to TRBJ2-2; a possible D gene is TRBD1 (6 bases). The CDR3 totals 14 residues. Deletions cut 4 bases from V and 6 bases from J, with 11 bases between. The germline gives CDR1 KGHDR, CDR2 SFDVKD. CDR3 nucleotide sequence: TGTGCCACCAGTGACCCCAGGGGTTCCGGGGAGCTGTTTTTT. This sequence encodes CATSDPRGSGELFF.

The V and J genes are TRBV5-1 and TRBJ1-1; D is perhaps TRBD1 (5 bases). V lost 3 bases, J lost 3 bases, and 9 bases lay in between. The germline V gene has CDR1 SGHRS and CDR2 YFSETQ. The CDR3 sequence is 13 residues long. CDR3 protein: CASSSGGYTEAFF. The CDR3 DNA reads TGCGCCAGCAGCTCGGGGGGATACACTGAAGCTTTCTTT. Full variable domain (rest looked up from reference TRBV5-1 and TRBJ1-1): KAGVTQTPRYLIKTRGQQVTLSCSPISGHRSVSWYQQTPGQGLQFLFEYFSETQRNKGNFPGRFSGRQFSNSRSEMNVSTLELGDSALYLCASSSGGYTEAFFGQGTRLTVV.